This T cell receptor (beta chain) was profiled in a study of cytomegalovirus exposure and HLA in healthy donors. Study-level findings and limits: The likely explanation for a cluster of highly shared sequence variants was sequencing artifact.

The CDR3 contains 16 residues. CDR1 and CDR2 (germline): SGHAT, FQNNGV. V shed 5 bases, J shed 7 bases, and the junction held 11 bases outside the gene matches. Primers included in the PCR were 60 Vbeta and 13 Jbeta primers. Per the original data handling: Later, tens of millions of unique TCR beta chains were counted in an analysis, and approximately 10 million of them were shared. Assay: immunoSEQ multiplex PCR; the TCRdb copy retains only in-frame clones and omits some. D and trimming come from the DNA, and the V and J calls and clone size come from that table. The table includes about 150,000 clones, about 75% detected once. With regard to this clone: Its target is unknown.

The sequence was obtained from a man aged 25 to 45 in good health and CMV-seronegative. Material: PBMCs. The chain has TRBV11-2 and TRBJ2-2, with TRBD1 identical over 9 bases. For the CDR3, the DNA is TGTGCCAGCAGCCAACCCCGGACAGGGGCGAGCGGGGAGCTGTTTTTT. It codes for CASSQPRTGASGELFF.